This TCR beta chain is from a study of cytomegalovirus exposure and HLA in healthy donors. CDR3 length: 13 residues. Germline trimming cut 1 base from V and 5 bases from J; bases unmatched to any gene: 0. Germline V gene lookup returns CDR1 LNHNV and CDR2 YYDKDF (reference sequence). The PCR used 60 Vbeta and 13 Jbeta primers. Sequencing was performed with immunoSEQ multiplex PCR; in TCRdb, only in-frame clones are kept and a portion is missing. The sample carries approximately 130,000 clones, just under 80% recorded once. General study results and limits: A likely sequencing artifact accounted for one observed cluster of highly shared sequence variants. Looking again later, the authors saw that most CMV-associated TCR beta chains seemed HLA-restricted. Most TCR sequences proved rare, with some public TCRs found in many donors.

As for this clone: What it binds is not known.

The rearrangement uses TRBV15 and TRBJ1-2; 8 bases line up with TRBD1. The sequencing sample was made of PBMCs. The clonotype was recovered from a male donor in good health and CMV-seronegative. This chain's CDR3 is CATSRGTGYGYTF. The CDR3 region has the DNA TGTGCCACCAGCAGAGGGACAGGGTATGGCTACACCTTC.